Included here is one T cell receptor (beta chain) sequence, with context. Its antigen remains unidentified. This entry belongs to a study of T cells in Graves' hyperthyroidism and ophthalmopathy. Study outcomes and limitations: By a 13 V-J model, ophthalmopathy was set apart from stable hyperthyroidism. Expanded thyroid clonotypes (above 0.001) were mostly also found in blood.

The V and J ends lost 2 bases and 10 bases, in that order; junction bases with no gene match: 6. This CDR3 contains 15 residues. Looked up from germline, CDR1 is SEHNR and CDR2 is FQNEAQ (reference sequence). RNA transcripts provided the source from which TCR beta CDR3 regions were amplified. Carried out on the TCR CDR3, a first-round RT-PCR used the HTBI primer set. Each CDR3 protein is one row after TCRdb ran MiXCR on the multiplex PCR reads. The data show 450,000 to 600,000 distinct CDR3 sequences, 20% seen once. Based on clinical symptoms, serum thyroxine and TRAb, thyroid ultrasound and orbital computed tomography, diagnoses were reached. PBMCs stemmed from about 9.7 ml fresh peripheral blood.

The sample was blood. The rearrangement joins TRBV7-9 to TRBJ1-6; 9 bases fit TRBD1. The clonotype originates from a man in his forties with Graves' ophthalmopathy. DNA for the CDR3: TGTGCCAGCAGCTTATCCCCGGACAGGGGATCACCCCTCCACTTT. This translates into CASSLSPDRGSPLHF.